Sequencing of this TCR beta chain was carried out in a study of cytomegalovirus exposure and HLA in healthy donors. The CDR3 is 16 amino acids. Trimming took 7 bases from V and 1 from J, leaving 20 bases between them. CDR1 and CDR2 (germline): GTSNPN, SVGIG (reference sequence). 13 Jbeta primers and 60 Vbeta primers were used for the PCR. Only in-frame clones appear in the TCRdb table, and some are missing; sequencing was by immunoSEQ multiplex PCR. The repertoire holds about 140,000 clones, with around 81% as singletons. The J gene is TRBJ2-1, the V gene TRBV30, with a possible D match to TRBD2 (7 bases). The sequenced sample was PBMCs. This TCR derives from a middle-aged man in good health and CMV-seronegative. The CDR3 region has the DNA TGTGCCTTTAAGCCTAATGGGGGGGCTTCCTACAATGAGCAGTTCTTC. Its protein is CAFKPNGGASYNEQFF.